What follows are 14 T cell receptor beta chains derived from one specimen sequenced in a study of PD-1 blockade in classical Hodgkin lymphoma. Every patient had relapsed following autologous stem cell transplantation, and cohorts differed in brentuximab vedotin exposure. Only in-frame clones appear in the TCRdb table, and some are missing; sequencing was by immunoSEQ multiplex PCR. The sample holds 20,000 to 25,000 clones, around 80% seen once. The sequencing here drew on peripheral blood mononuclear cells (PBMCs), taken before the second cycle of nivolumab. These TCRs come from a human donor with classical Hodgkin lymphoma.

The V gene is TRBV5-1, the J gene TRBJ2-5; tentative D call: TRBD1 (6 bases). The CDR3 length is 13 residues. Germline loops: CDR1 SGHRS, CDR2 YFSETQ. V shed 4 bases and J shed 3 bases, with 10 bases lying between them. DNA for the CDR3: TGCGCCAGCAGCAGGACAGTAAAAGAGACCCAGTACTTC. Amino acids: CASSRTVKETQYF.

The chain uses TRBV11-2 and TRBJ2-3; D is ambiguous. This CDR3 has 16 amino acids. Germline V gives CDR1 SGHAT, CDR2 FQNNGV. Trimming took 5 bases from V and 1 from J, leaving 16 bases between them. This CDR3 reads CASSPRSPVRTDTQYF. The DNA for the CDR3 is TGTGCCAGCAGCCCACGATCCCCCGTTCGCACAGATACGCAGTATTTT. Full variable domain (rest looked up from reference TRBV11-2 and TRBJ2-3): EAGVAQSPRYKIIEKRQSVAFWCNPISGHATLYWYQQILGQGPKLLIQFQNNGVVDDSQLPKDRFSAERLKGVDSTLKIQPAKLEDSAVYLCASSPRSPVRTDTQYFGPGTRLTVL.

The CDR3 spells CASSAVNEQFF. The DNA of the CDR3 is TGTGCCAGCAGCGCAGTCAATGAGCAGTTCTTC. This rearrangement joins TRBV7-2 to TRBJ2-1; D unresolved. The length of the CDR3 is 11 residues. V was cut by 5 bases and J by 6 bases, with 5 bases left in between. Germline V gives CDR1 SGHTA, CDR2 FQGNSA.

The chain couples TRBV18 to TRBJ2-3; 7 positions agree with TRBD1. Trimming cost V 5 bases and J 2 bases; bases outside gene matches: 4. The CDR3 is 14 amino acids. Looked up from germline, CDR1 is KGHSH and CDR2 is LQKENI. The CDR3 DNA sequence: TGTGCCAGCTCAACTACAGGGGCCACAGATACGCAGTATTTT. Protein product: CASSTTGATDTQYF.

The rearrangement uses TRBV11-2 and TRBJ2-1; possibly TRBD2 for D (6 bases). Germline loops: CDR1 SGHAT, CDR2 FQNNGV. V lost 1 base and J 0 bases, leaving 10 bases between the germline ends. The CDR3 has 16 residues. The CDR3 spells CASSLVTGSSYNEQFF. The CDR3 DNA reads as TGTGCCAGCAGCTTAGTCACCGGGAGCTCCTACAATGAGCAGTTCTTC.

V gene TRBV4-3 combines with J gene TRBJ1-2; TRBD1 aligns across 8 bases. Germline V CDR1 and CDR2: LGHNA, YSLEER. The J segment lost 2 bases and the V segment lost 3 bases, leaving 11 bases of the junction unmatched. The CDR3 loop spans 17 amino acids. The CDR3 region has the DNA TGCGCCAGCAGCCACTATTGGGACAGGACGCAAAACTATGGCTACACCTTC. Its translation is CASSHYWDRTQNYGYTF.

The rearrangement links TRBV10-1 to TRBJ2-1; 11 bases match TRBD2. The CDR3 contains 14 residues. CDR1 and CDR2 from the germline V gene are WNHNN and SYGVQD (reference sequence). The J segment lost 5 bases and the V segment lost 6 bases, leaving 3 bases of the junction unmatched. This CDR3 reads CASRKGLADNEQFF. The CDR3 nucleotides read TGCGCCAGCAGAAAGGGACTAGCGGACAATGAGCAGTTCTTC.

For the CDR3, the DNA is TGCGCCAGCAGTGAAGGACGGCTGACTGAAGCTTTCTTT. Its translation is CASSEGRLTEAFF. V gene TRBV10-2 combines with J gene TRBJ1-1; no reliable D call. Germline V lookup: CDR1 WSHSY, CDR2 SAAADI. The CDR3 is 13 residues long. The V end lost 3 bases, the J end lost 5 bases, and 10 bases lay between the germline ends.

The chain joins TRBV7-2 to TRBJ2-7; a possible D gene is TRBD1 (6 bases). The germline V and J ends were trimmed by 5 bases and 2 bases, with 10 bases remaining between them. In germline, CDR1 is SGHTA, CDR2 FQGNSA. There are 13 residues in the CDR3. The chain's CDR3 is CASSQRQAYEQYF. The CDR3 coding sequence is TGTGCCAGCAGCCAAAGACAGGCCTACGAGCAGTACTTC.

This CDR3 is CASSQDRAAGELFF. CDR3 coding DNA: TGCGCCAGCAGCCAAGATCGGGCGGCCGGGGAGCTGTTTTTT. The chain employs TRBV4-3 and TRBJ2-2; D is undetermined. The CDR3 covers 14 residues. Germline CDR1 is LGHNA and CDR2 is YSLEER. V lost 0 bases, J lost 6 bases, and 8 bases lay in between.

The chain links TRBV7-9 to TRBJ1-1; TRBD1 might be the D (5 bases). V was clipped by 2 bases and J by 11 bases, with 12 bases between them. Looked up from germline, CDR1 is SEHNR and CDR2 is FQNEAQ (reference sequence). The CDR3 consists of 12 residues. The CDR3 DNA sequence: TGTGCCAGCAGCTTATTTGGGGCGCCGGCTTTCTTT. Residues: CASSLFGAPAFF.

V gene TRBV19 combines with J gene TRBJ1-3, with D hard to call. The ends were cut back, 7 bases at V and 3 bases at J, with 7 bases in the middle. The CDR3 totals 12 residues. Germline assignment: CDR1 LNHDA and CDR2 SQIVND (reference sequence). CDR3 amino acids: CASTMGGNTIYF. In DNA form, the CDR3 reads TGTGCCAGTACCATGGGTGGAAACACCATATATTTT.

V usage is TRBV5-1 and J usage is TRBJ2-7; 11 nucleotides match TRBD1. CDR3 size: 15 residues. CDR1 is SGHRS, CDR2 YFSETQ, per germline. The ends lost 0 bases at V and 5 bases at J; junction bases unmatched: 4. The CDR3 sequence: CASSLEGQGVHEQYF. Here the CDR3 DNA reads TGCGCCAGCAGCTTGGAGGGACAGGGGGTCCACGAGCAGTACTTC.

The V call is TRBV6-1, the J call TRBJ1-1; TRBD1 matches at 7 bases. V lost 3 bases, J lost 6 bases, and 4 bases stayed unmatched. Germline V lookup: CDR1 MNHNS, CDR2 SASEGT. The CDR3 consists of 13 residues. The CDR3 region has the DNA TGTGCCAGCAGTGACTTGACAGGGTCTGAAGCTTTCTTT. This codes for CASSDLTGSEAFF.